This is a list of T cell receptor beta chains from one sample in a study of cytomegalovirus exposure and HLA in healthy donors. Only in-frame clones appear in the TCRdb table, and some are missing; sequencing was by immunoSEQ multiplex PCR. Among 180,000 or so clones listed, 77% were seen once. Source material: PBMCs. The receptor set was obtained from a man aged 18-30 years in good health and CMV-seronegative. The CDR3 runs from the conserved cysteine through the conserved F or W. D genes are given only for firm matches. For some rows the clone size is stated as once, few or many, or as a class when expanded; others skip it.

CDR3aa | CDR3nt | d_gene | abundance | j_gene | v_gene
CASSQRFGTQDGYTF | TGCGCCAGCAGCCAACGCTTCGGGACTCAGGATGGCTACACCTTC | . | . | TRBJ1-2 | TRBV4-3
CATSQGSLYEQYF | TGTGCCACCAGCCAGGGAAGTTTATACGAGCAGTACTTC | . | . | TRBJ2-7 | TRBV15
CASSLWVGTAYNEQFF | TGTGCCAGCAGCTTATGGGTCGGGACAGCGTACAATGAGCAGTTCTTC | TRBD1 | . | TRBJ2-1 | TRBV11-3
CASSVDRGKNIQYF | TGTGCCAGCAGCGTGGACAGGGGAAAAAACATTCAGTACTTC | TRBD1 | . | TRBJ2-4 | TRBV7-2
CASERSGSPRSGANVLTF | TGTGCCAGCGAAAGGTCAGGGTCCCCTCGCTCTGGGGCCAACGTCCTGACTTTC | . | . | TRBJ2-6 | TRBV11-1
CSVGRDRGPNEQFF | TGCAGCGTCGGACGGGACAGGGGACCAAATGAGCAGTTCTTC | TRBD1 | . | TRBJ2-1 | TRBV29-1
CASRGGAGRSGYTF | TGTGCCAGCAGAGGGGGCGCGGGGAGGAGCGGCTACACCTTC | TRBD1 | . | TRBJ1-2 | TRBV6-5
CASSLGLAGGEGGTDTQYF | TGTGCCAGCAGCCTTGGACTAGCGGGAGGAGAGGGGGGCACAGATACGCAGTATTTT | TRBD2 | . | TRBJ2-3 | TRBV2
CASSQPWTDLGGYTF | TGCGCCAGCAGCCAACCCTGGACAGACCTTGGGGGCTACACCTTC | . | . | TRBJ1-2 | TRBV4-1
CASSWGGQGIVYEQYF | TGCGCCAGCAGCTGGGGAGGACAGGGGATAGTCTACGAGCAGTACTTC | TRBD1 | . | TRBJ2-7 | TRBV5-1
CASSSNLAGVRNEQFF | TGTGCCAGCAGCTCGAATCTAGCGGGAGTACGGAATGAGCAGTTCTTC | TRBD2 | . | TRBJ2-1 | TRBV11-3
CASSQEEGTGVITNEKLFF | TGTGCCAGCAGCCAAGAAGAAGGGACAGGGGTAATCACTAATGAAAAACTGTTTTTT | TRBD1 | . | TRBJ1-4 | TRBV4-2
CASSPEPGQGNSPLHF | TGTGCCAGCAGCCCCGAGCCGGGACAGGGTAACTCACCCCTCCACTTT | TRBD1 | . | TRBJ1-6 | TRBV7-2
CASSLGGAEAFF | TGTGCCAGCAGCCTAGGGGGGGCTGAAGCTTTCTTT | . | . | TRBJ1-1 | TRBV19
CASSLELGQYQPQHF | TGTGCCAGCAGCTTAGAGTTGGGGCAGTATCAGCCCCAGCATTTT | . | . | TRBJ1-5 | TRBV7-8
CASSFEADTQYF | TGTGCCAGTAGTTTCGAGGCAGATACGCAGTATTTT | . | few | TRBJ2-3 | TRBV19
CASSSEGENIQYF | TGTGCCAGCAGCTCCGAGGGGGAGAACATTCAGTACTTC | . | . | TRBJ2-4 | TRBV13
CASSSGQGEVYEQYF | TGTGCCAGCAGCTCAGGACAGGGTGAGGTCTACGAGCAGTACTTC | TRBD1 | few | TRBJ2-7 | TRBV7-6
CASSLEGGFADTQYF | TGCGCCAGCAGCTTGGAGGGGGGGTTTGCAGATACGCAGTATTTT | . | . | TRBJ2-3 | TRBV5-1
CACPRDRAGNTIYF | TGTGCCTGCCCCCGGGACAGGGCTGGAAACACCATATATTTT | TRBD1 | . | TRBJ1-3 | TRBV30
CASSQSRRWNTGELFF | TGCGCCAGCAGTCAATCGAGGCGGTGGAACACCGGGGAGCTGTTTTTT | . | once | TRBJ2-2 | TRBV23-1
CASSFRTPSYGYTF | TGTGCCAGCAGTTTTCGGACACCGAGCTATGGCTACACCTTC | . | . | TRBJ1-2 | TRBV6-5
CASSHDATGIMYEQYF | TGTGCCAGCAGCCACGACGCGACAGGGATCATGTACGAGCAGTACTTC | TRBD1 | . | TRBJ2-7 | TRBV4-2
CASSYEQGNTGELFF | TGTGCCAGCAGTTACGAACAGGGGAACACCGGGGAGCTGTTTTTT | . | . | TRBJ2-2 | TRBV6-6
CASEGARTEAFF | TGTGCCAGCGAGGGGGCGCGAACTGAAGCTTTCTTT | TRBD1 | . | TRBJ1-1 | TRBV6-5
CASSLGRGISTEAFF | TGTGCCAGCAGCTTAGGGCGGGGTATCTCCACTGAAGCTTTCTTT | . | . | TRBJ1-1 | TRBV11-2
CASNSPRDRDVSGANVLTF | TGTGCCAGCAACTCCCCCCGGGACAGGGATGTCTCTGGGGCCAACGTCCTGACTTTC | TRBD1 | few | TRBJ2-6 | TRBV7-4
CASRSLTGITEAFF | TGTGCCAGTAGATCCCTGACAGGGATCACTGAAGCTTTCTTT | TRBD1 | . | TRBJ1-1 | TRBV19
CASSLNVVSTDTQYF | TGTGCCAGCAGCCTAAACGTAGTCAGCACAGATACGCAGTATTTT | . | . | TRBJ2-3 | TRBV14
CASSQPGQTDGELFF | TGTGCCAGCAGCCAACCGGGACAGACCGACGGGGAGCTGTTTTTT | TRBD1 | . | TRBJ2-2 | TRBV7-9
CASSQDGRGATDTQYF | TGCGCCAGCAGCCAAGATGGGCGGGGCGCGACAGATACGCAGTATTTT | . | few | TRBJ2-3 | TRBV4-3
CASSARTNGETQYF | TGTGCCAGCAGCGCGAGGACAAATGGAGAGACCCAGTACTTC | . | . | TRBJ2-5 | TRBV7-9
CASSLERGAYEQYF | TGTGCCAGCAGTTTAGAGCGGGGCGCCTACGAGCAGTACTTC | TRBD2 | . | TRBJ2-7 | TRBV6-6
CASSSGGTVQETQYF | TGTGCCAGCAGCTCCGGAGGGACGGTCCAAGAGACCCAGTACTTC | . | . | TRBJ2-5 | TRBV7-3
CASSQDRASFKPQHF | TGTGCCAGCAGTCAAGACAGGGCCTCCTTCAAGCCCCAGCATTTT | TRBD1 | . | TRBJ1-5 | TRBV7-8
CASSLTSTGETQYF | TGCGCCAGCAGCTTGACTAGCACTGGAGAGACCCAGTACTTC | . | . | TRBJ2-5 | TRBV5-1
CASSYSGLAGNNEQFF | TGTGCCAGCAGTTACTCGGGACTAGCGGGGAACAATGAGCAGTTCTTC | TRBD2 | once | TRBJ2-1 | TRBV6-6
CASKSPAGVWNTIYF | TGTGCCAGCAAATCCCCAGCAGGGGTGTGGAACACCATATATTTT | . | . | TRBJ1-3 | TRBV28
CASSLRQSSYNEQFF | TGTGCCAGCAGCTTAAGACAGAGCTCCTACAATGAGCAGTTCTTC | . | . | TRBJ2-1 | TRBV7-3
CASSQEGTGLAAYNEQFF | TGCGCCAGCAGCCAAGAAGGTACGGGACTAGCGGCCTATAATGAGCAGTTCTTC | TRBD2 | . | TRBJ2-1 | TRBV4-3
CASSLAGGQETQYF | TGTGCCAGCAGTCTAGCGGGGGGCCAAGAGACCCAGTACTTC | TRBD2 | . | TRBJ2-5 | TRBV6-5
CASSVGRDYGYTF | TGTGCCAGCAGCGTAGGCCGGGACTATGGCTACACCTTC | . | . | TRBJ1-2 | TRBV9
CASSLAGGGASTETQYF | TGTGCTAGCAGCTTAGCCGGCGGGGGGGCTTCAACGGAGACCCAGTACTTC | TRBD2 | . | TRBJ2-5 | TRBV7-7
CASSLGVAVYEQYF | TGTGCCAGCAGTTTGGGGGTAGCGGTGTACGAGCAGTACTTC | . | . | TRBJ2-7 | TRBV6-1
CAWSVGLSGKIYNEQFF | TGTGCCTGGAGTGTAGGTCTAAGCGGGAAAATCTACAATGAGCAGTTCTTC | TRBD2 | . | TRBJ2-1 | TRBV30
CASSPGGLWEKLFF | TGTGCCAGCAGCCCAGGGGGCCTGTGGGAAAAACTGTTTTTT | TRBD1 | . | TRBJ1-4 | TRBV27
CAIRPEMGLAGGHVYEQYF | TGTGCCATCAGGCCTGAAATGGGACTAGCGGGGGGGCACGTGTACGAGCAGTACTTC | TRBD2 | . | TRBJ2-7 | TRBV10-3
CASSRTGGAYEQYF | TGTGCCAGTAGTAGGACGGGGGGGGCTTACGAGCAGTACTTC | TRBD2 | . | TRBJ2-7 | TRBV19
CASSLQGSPQPQHF | TGTGCCAGCAGCTTACAGGGTAGTCCTCAGCCCCAGCATTTT | . | . | TRBJ1-5 | TRBV5-6
CASSVMAGANTGELFF | TGTGCCAGCAGCGTAATGGCAGGGGCGAACACCGGGGAGCTGTTTTTT | . | few | TRBJ2-2 | TRBV9
CASSFSGGIQETQYF | TGTGCCAGCAGCTTTAGCGGGGGAATCCAAGAGACCCAGTACTTC | TRBD2 | . | TRBJ2-5 | TRBV7-8
CARSGGVSGNTIYF | TGTGCCCGGAGTGGGGGGGTCTCTGGAAACACCATATATTTT | . | few | TRBJ1-3 | TRBV30
CASSPRRLAGDNTGELFF | TGTGCCAGCAGCCCCCGAAGACTAGCGGGGGACAACACCGGGGAGCTGTTTTTT | TRBD2 | once | TRBJ2-2 | TRBV7-2